The text below deals with one T cell receptor beta chain. The entry originates in a study of blood T cell repertoires in COVID-19. The data were produced by immunoSEQ multiplex PCR, yet TCRdb's version contains in-frame clones alone and is incomplete. Of about 20,000 clones in the sample, 75% to 85% were seen once. The V gene end was trimmed by 4 bases and the J gene end by 0 bases; junction bases not matched to a gene: 9. CDR1 is SGHRS, CDR2 YFSETQ, per germline. CDR3 length: 16 amino acids. Sample: peripheral blood. This TCR was sampled from an elderly man with acute or convalescent COVID-19. The V call is TRBV5-1, the J call TRBJ1-1; 7 nucleotides match TRBD1. The CDR3 loop reads CASSDRERVMNTEAFF. Here the CDR3 DNA reads TGCGCCAGCAGCGACAGGGAACGGGTCATGAACACTGAAGCTTTCTTT.